This T cell receptor beta chain is drawn from a study of T cells in localized non-small cell lung cancer (dated by TCRdb to the early 2020s). About the study as a whole: Comparing tumors with uninvolved tumor-adjacent lungs, the study looked at the T cell repertoires of 236 patients with early-stage NSCLC. The cohort comprised some 240 treatment-naïve NSCLC patients with resected, localized lung tumors. NSCLC patients had a mean age of approximately 66 years, and fewer than 150 were male and around 99 female. The investigation overall reported the following: Higher T cell density in blood was associated with longer overall survival, whereas higher clonality in adjacent lung was associated with shorter survival. Because of the exploratory design, TCR variables were selected using unadjusted p-values without false-discovery rate correction. Uninvolved tumor-adjacent lung showed the highest T cell clonality, higher than tumor, which suggests more focused antigenic responses in the uninvolved tumor-adjacent lung. Because multi-region tumor sequencing was not performed, intratumor heterogeneity could not be ruled out. Of the top 100 tumor clones, a median of approximately 60 were detected in paired uninvolved adjacent lung; under 35 were also among that lung's top 100.

Spanning cysteine to phenylalanine, the CDR3 consists of 17 amino acids. Only the CDR3 DNA is retained, 51 bases long and in frame from the first base. V and J are trimmed by 5 bases and 4 bases, and the gene matches miss 13 bases of the junction. Per the germline V gene, SGHNT is the CDR1 and YENEEA is the CDR2. In its sample, this clone was seen a few times. Its antigen remains undetermined. No base-level quality is on record; no much larger clone is a single base apart. TCR beta CDR3 regions were sequenced from DNA using the immunoSEQ Assay. Under the source paper's analysis protocol: T cell density was computed as TCR beta template counts normalized to usable DNA estimated by amplifying housekeeping genes. The preseqR package was used to estimate richness by extrapolating to 400,000 templates for PBMC samples and to 120,000 templates for tissue samples. Clonality was defined as one minus Pielou's evenness. Differential abundance testing on productive amino-acid clonotypes, with a minimum total count of 5 and an alpha of 0.1, was used to identify tissue-enriched TCRs. Repertoire overlap between compartments was quantified with the Jaccard Index and Morisita Overlap Index. GLIPH grouped TCR beta CDR3s together with public tetramer-defined viral CDR3s, and a viral motif had to include at least three viral sequences and show V-gene enrichment. This immuneACCESS table, as held by TCRdb, lists in-frame sequences with V and J called but not all clones. Of the missing ones, under half trace to an unresolved V gene in checked studies; the others have no known cause. V and J calls and clone size are given by that table; D and trimming were obtained from the DNA. Counted in this sample were 6,500 or so clones; 40% to 50% of them appeared once. 3.8% of the sample is in the top ten clones.

The rearranged segments are TRBV11-3 and TRBJ2-2; 7 bases in between match TRBD2. Source: lymph node tissue, taken before any cancer treatment. This clonotype originated in a man between 35 and 75 years old with stage I lung adenocarcinoma. The CDR3 amino acid sequence is: CASSTLVGGDFTGELFF. The DNA sequence follows: TGTGCCAGCAGCACCCTGGTTGGGGGGGACTTCACCGGGGAGCTGTTTTTT.